These 30 T cell receptor beta chains came from one sample sequenced in a study of blood T cell repertoires in COVID-19. Only in-frame clones appear in the TCRdb table, and some are missing; sequencing was by immunoSEQ multiplex PCR. Altogether about 480,000 clones are present, more than 75% being singletons, with the ten largest covering 1.8%. Sequenced input: PBMCs or T cells enriched from blood (not recorded which). Receptor source: a woman between 40 and 55 years old who had recovered from COVID-19.

A note on this clone: One end of the junction varies from germline; a read error may be responsible. J is TRBJ1-5 and V is TRBV27; 12 nucleotides align to TRBD1. From germline, CDR1 is MNHEY and CDR2 SMNVEV (reference sequence). The CDR3 has 15 residues. Here the CDR3 reads CASSRGTGGNQPQHF. The CDR3 DNA reads TGTGCCAGCAGTCGAGGGACAGGGGGCAACCAGCCCCAGCATTTT.

The rearrangement uses TRBV10-3 and TRBJ2-7, with 9 nucleotides matching TRBD2. Germline trimming cut 3 bases from V and 5 bases from J; bases unmatched to any gene: 8. Germline V gene data show CDR1 as ENHRY and CDR2 as SYGVKD. This CDR3 spans 15 amino acids. CDR3: CAISEEAGGPHEQYF. CDR3 coding DNA: TGTGCCATCAGTGAAGAGGCGGGAGGGCCTCACGAGCAGTACTTC.

The rearrangement links TRBV29-1 to TRBJ1-2; 8 bases are shared with TRBD1. Germline values: CDR1 SQVTM, CDR2 ANQGSEA. The CDR3 has 12 amino acids. Trimming cost V 7 bases and J 8 bases; bases outside gene matches: 9. CDR3 nucleotides: TGCAGCGCTCTCCGGGACAGGAGAGGCTACACCTTC. This codes for CSALRDRRGYTF.

As regards this clone: The identical CDR3 is also encoded by other nucleotide sequences in the sample. The chain has TRBV7-2 and TRBJ1-2; 9 bases are a match to TRBD1. Germline V CDR1 and CDR2: SGHTA, FQGNSA. V shed 3 bases, J shed 4 bases, and the junction held 0 bases outside the gene matches. The CDR3 consists of 13 residues. Written as DNA, the CDR3 is TGTGCCAGCAGCTTGGACAGGGGCTATGGCTACACCTTC. This sequence encodes CASSLDRGYGYTF.

A few counts support this clone. This chain uses TRBV5-1 with TRBJ1-3; TRBD1 might be the D (5 bases). Trimming pared 0 bases from V and 4 bases from J, leaving 14 bases between. Per germline, CDR1 SGHRS and CDR2 YFSETQ. The CDR3 is 16 residues long. CDR3 nucleotide sequence: TGCGCCAGCAGCTTGGCCCCCGGTGACAGCGGAAACACCATATATTTT. This translates into CASSLAPGDSGNTIYF.

The chain is built from TRBV7-9 and TRBJ1-1; no firm D call. V lost 5 bases and J lost 0, with 16 bases in between. The CDR3 has 16 amino acids. The germline CDR1 and CDR2 sequences are SEHNR and FQNEAQ (reference sequence). CDR3 nucleotide sequence: TGTGCCAGCAGCCATACTCCCCACAGCATGAACACTGAAGCTTTCTTT. Translated, it gives CASSHTPHSMNTEAFF.

This clone was detected a few times. This chain joins TRBV4-3 and TRBJ1-1; D is undetermined. Germline assignment: CDR1 LGHNA and CDR2 YSLEER. Trimming shortened V by 5 bases and J by 5 bases, and 9 bases separated the two germline ends. This CDR3 contains 12 residues. DNA of the CDR3: TGCGCCAGCAGCTACGGTGATACTGAAGCTTTCTTT. The encoded protein is CASSYGDTEAFF.

V and J are TRBV7-8 and TRBJ1-6; no firm D call. V was shortened by 5 bases and J by 7 bases, with 6 bases between the two germline ends. CDR1 is SGHVS and CDR2 is FQNEAQ in the germline V gene. The length of the CDR3 is 12 residues. The CDR3 DNA reads as TGTGCCAGCAGCCCCCGGAATTCACCCCTCCACTTT. Translation gives CASSPRNSPLHF.

The chain is built from TRBV6-2 or TRBV6-3 and TRBJ1-5; D is unresolved. Trimming pared 5 bases from V and 5 bases from J, leaving 16 bases between. The CDR3 has 15 residues. CDR1 MNHEY and CDR2 SVGEGT come from the germline V gene. This chain's CDR3 is CASSRAAGRDQPQHF. DNA of the CDR3: TGTGCCAGCAGTCGGGCCGCGGGGAGGGATCAGCCCCAGCATTTT.

V is TRBV2 and J is TRBJ2-5; D unresolved. The V end was cut by 3 bases, the J end by 2 bases, with 7 bases between. CDR1 SNHLY and CDR2 FYNNEI come from the germline V gene. CDR3 length: 13 residues. The CDR3 bases are TGTGCCAGCAGTGACAACAGACAAGAGACCCAGTACTTC. It translates to CASSDNRQETQYF.

This chain links TRBV18 with TRBJ1-2; 7 bases fit TRBD1. The CDR3 covers 14 residues. Germline CDR1 KGHSH, CDR2 LQKENI. J lost 4 bases, V lost 3 bases, and 5 bases had no gene match. The CDR3 loop reads CASSPDRSFYGYTF. The CDR3 DNA sequence: TGTGCCAGCTCACCGGACAGGTCTTTCTATGGCTACACCTTC.

The rearrangement links TRBV19 to TRBJ1-1, with unresolved D. Germline V gene sequence: CDR1 LNHDA, CDR2 SQIVND (reference sequence). Between the trimmed V and J ends, which lost 9 bases and 0 bases, there was a span of 11 bases. This CDR3 is 13 amino acids long. The CDR3 is CASTPGMNTEAFF. For the CDR3, the DNA is TGTGCCAGCACTCCGGGAATGAACACTGAAGCTTTCTTT. Complete variable domain (other parts from reference TRBV19 and TRBJ1-1): DGGITQSPKYLFRKEGQNVTLSCEQNLNHDAMYWYRQDPGQGLRLIYYSQIVNDFQKGDIAEGYSVSREKKESFPLTVTSAQKNPTAFYLCASTPGMNTEAFFGQGTRLTVV.

V usage is TRBV6-2 or TRBV6-3 and J usage is TRBJ1-2; TRBD1 aligns across 9 bases. The germline V gene has CDR1 MNHEY and CDR2 SVGEGT. Unmatched junction bases numbered 11, after V lost 2 bases and J lost 4 bases. This CDR3 is built from 17 residues. The CDR3 region is CASSYGPTGGTIYGYTF. CDR3 bases: TGTGCCAGCAGTTACGGGCCGACAGGGGGGACGATCTATGGCTACACCTTC.

Only one count was recorded for this clone. For the CDR3, the DNA is TGTGCCAGCAGCTTAGAGACAGTTTACAATGAGCAGTTCTTC. Protein sequence: CASSLETVYNEQFF. The rearrangement uses TRBV11-2 and TRBJ2-1; TRBD1 might be the D (5 bases). The V gene lost 0 bases and the J gene lost 4 bases, with 7 bases spanning the gap. This CDR3 contains 14 residues. CDR1 is SGHAT and CDR2 is FQNNGV in the germline V gene. Looking up the rest from reference TRBV11-2 and TRBJ2-1 gives the full variable domain: EAGVAQSPRYKIIEKRQSVAFWCNPISGHATLYWYQQILGQGPKLLIQFQNNGVVDDSQLPKDRFSAERLKGVDSTLKIQPAKLEDSAVYLCASSLETVYNEQFFGPGTRLTVL.

The rearrangement uses TRBV6-2 or TRBV6-3 and TRBJ1-5, with 10 bases aligning to TRBD1. CDR1 and CDR2 from the germline V gene are MNHEY and SVGEGT. V trimming: 2 bases; J trimming: 9 bases; junction bases outside the gene matches: 7. The CDR3 loop spans 15 amino acids. The CDR3 region has the DNA TGTGCCAGCAGTTACCGGGACAGGGGTCAATGGCCCCAGCATTTT. It codes for CASSYRDRGQWPQHF.

The chain combines TRBV7-9 with TRBJ1-2; weak D call: TRBD1 (5 bases). Germline V gene data show CDR1 as SEHNR and CDR2 as FQNEAQ (reference sequence). This CDR3 is 13 amino acids long. The V end was cut by 1 base, the J end by 8 bases, with 11 bases between. DNA of the CDR3: TGTGCCAGCAGCTTAGACGGGGGACGCGGCTACACCTTC. Translation gives CASSLDGGRGYTF.

The chain joins TRBV7-2 to TRBJ1-2; D is unclear. The V and J ends lost 5 bases and 4 bases respectively, with 14 bases between them. Germline CDR1 SGHTA, CDR2 FQGNSA. CDR3 length: 14 amino acids. The CDR3 is CASSLEIQFYGYTF. The DNA for the CDR3 is TGTGCCAGCAGCCTAGAAATACAGTTCTATGGCTACACCTTC. The whole variable domain, filled in from reference TRBV7-2 and TRBJ1-2, reads GAGVSQSPSNKVTEKGKDVELRCDPISGHTALYWYRQSLGQGLEFLIYFQGNSAPDKSGLPSDRFSAERTGGSVSTLTIQRTQQEDSAVYLCASSLEIQFYGYTFGSGTRLTVV.

This chain connects TRBV7-2 to TRBJ2-3, with D possibly matching TRBD2 (6 bases). This CDR3 comprises 14 residues. Germline lookup yields CDR1 SGHTA and CDR2 FQGNSA. The ends were cut back, 5 bases at V and 2 bases at J, with 11 bases in the middle. CDR3 DNA sequence: TGTGCCAGCAGCCGGGGGATACACACAGATACGCAGTATTTT. This encodes CASSRGIHTDTQYF.

The chain recombines TRBV11-3 with TRBJ1-1, with D tentatively TRBD1 (6 bases). The germline CDR1 and CDR2 sequences are SGHNT and YENEEA. Between the trimmed V and J ends, which lost 5 bases and 3 bases, there was a span of 16 bases. This CDR3 is 15 amino acids long. CDR3: CASSPQGVGYTEAFF. The CDR3 nucleotides read TGTGCCAGCAGCCCACAGGGTGTGGGGTACACTGAAGCTTTCTTT.

J is TRBJ1-5 and V is TRBV7-2, with 7 bases aligning to TRBD1. With V trimmed by 4 bases and J by 3 bases, 3 bases remained unmatched. Germline V lookup: CDR1 SGHTA, CDR2 FQGNSA. This CDR3 comprises 14 residues. CDR3 protein: CASSWTGHNQPQHF. The CDR3 bases are TGTGCCAGCAGCTGGACAGGACACAATCAGCCCCAGCATTTT.

V gene TRBV11-3 combines with J gene TRBJ1-1; 7 bases agree with TRBD1. V lost 0 bases, J lost 4 bases, and 8 bases stayed unmatched. This CDR3 has 16 amino acids. From germline, CDR1 is SGHNT and CDR2 YENEEA. As DNA, the CDR3 is TGTGCCAGCAGCTTAGATAGAAGGGGGCCCGGCACTGAAGCTTTCTTT. Its translation: CASSLDRRGPGTEAFF. The variable domain in full, completed from reference TRBV11-3 and TRBJ1-1, reads EAGVVQSPRYKIIEKKQPVAFWCNPISGHNTLYWYLQNLGQGPELLIRYENEEAVDDSQLPKDRFSAERLKGVDSTLKIQPAELGDSAVYLCASSLDRRGPGTEAFFGQGTRLTVV.

The chain couples TRBV18 to TRBJ1-3; tentative D call: TRBD1 (5 bases). Trimming left V 3 bases short and J 2 bases short, with 11 bases between. This CDR3 spans 15 amino acids. CDR1 and CDR2 from the germline V gene are KGHSH and LQKENI. DNA of the CDR3: TGTGCCAGCTCACCCTGGACAATACCTGGAAACACCATATATTTT. Translation: CASSPWTIPGNTIYF.

The DNA for the CDR3 is TGTGCCAGCAGCTTGCAAACTAGCGGGAGAACCGGGGAGCTGTTTTTT. As protein: CASSLQTSGRTGELFF. The rearrangement links TRBV5-4 to TRBJ2-2; 11 positions agree with TRBD2. There are 16 residues in the CDR3. Losses at the gene ends were 1 base for V and 5 bases for J; bases not matched to a gene: 4. Per the germline V gene, CDR1 is SGHNT and CDR2 is YYREEE (reference sequence).

This clone was seen a single time. V and J are TRBV4-1 and TRBJ2-7; the match to TRBD2 covers 14 bases. CDR3 size: 17 residues. CDR1 is MGHRA, CDR2 YSYEKL, per germline. After removal of 4 bases from V and 0 bases from J, the junction contained 5 bases not matched to a gene. CDR3 DNA: TGCGCCAGCAGCCTAAGACTAGCGGGAGGGCCCTCCTACGAGCAGTACTTC. Protein product: CASSLRLAGGPSYEQYF.

V usage is TRBV18 and J usage is TRBJ1-3; D gene uncertain. The CDR3 has 17 amino acids. Germline assignment: CDR1 KGHSH and CDR2 LQKENI. V dropped 3 bases and J dropped 0 bases, with 15 bases sitting between them. CDR3 loop: CASSPPGLGGSGNTIYF. The DNA for the CDR3 is TGTGCCAGCTCACCTCCAGGCCTCGGAGGCTCTGGAAACACCATATATTTT.

The rearrangement joins TRBV30 to TRBJ2-5; tentative D call: TRBD2 (6 bases). There are 14 residues in the CDR3. Trimming left V 2 bases short and J 9 bases short, with 19 bases between. Germline V gene data show CDR1 as GTSNPN and CDR2 as SVGIG (reference sequence). CDR3 bases: TGTGCCTGGAGTCGTGGGGGGATAGGGTCCTCCCAGTACTTC. This sequence encodes CAWSRGGIGSSQYF.

This chain links TRBV14 with TRBJ2-5; no reliable D call. Per germline, CDR1 SGHDN and CDR2 FVKESK. V lost 1 base and J lost 2, with 8 bases in between. This CDR3 comprises 14 residues. CDR3 residues: CASSQAPLQETQYF. The DNA for the CDR3 is TGTGCCAGCAGCCAAGCACCACTTCAAGAGACCCAGTACTTC.

The rearrangement joins TRBV19 to TRBJ1-1, with a weak D call TRBD1 (5 bases). CDR1 and CDR2 (germline): LNHDA, SQIVND (reference sequence). The V end lost 8 bases, the J end lost 2 bases, and 12 bases lay between the germline ends. This CDR3 has 13 residues. This CDR3 reads CASVTGYNTEAFF. The CDR3 bases are TGTGCCAGTGTTACAGGTTACAACACTGAAGCTTTCTTT.

The sample holds one count of this clone. The same CDR3 can be traced to other DNA sequences in this sample. CDR3 protein: CASSMTVQETQYF. As DNA, the CDR3 is TGCGCCAGCAGTATGACAGTCCAAGAGACCCAGTACTTC. J is TRBJ2-5 and V is TRBV10-1; TRBD1 might be the D (5 bases). This CDR3 contains 13 residues. The germline V gene has CDR1 WNHNN and CDR2 SYGVQD (reference sequence). The V gene lost 5 bases and the J gene lost 1 base, with 8 bases spanning the gap.

The chain's CDR3 is CASSLEAGSRNLQHF. The CDR3 DNA reads as TGTGCCAGCAGTTTAGAGGCCGGATCGCGAAACCTACAGCATTTT. V is TRBV28 and J is TRBJ1-5; D uncertain. Germline V gene data show CDR1 as MDHEN and CDR2 as SYDVKM. Trimming removed 2 bases at V and 13 bases at J, with 21 bases between. This CDR3 region has 15 residues.